A selection of T cell receptor beta chains follows, all from one sample in a study of blood T cells in healthy people across ages. Each CDR3 protein gets one entry after TCRdb re-called the 5' RACE reads with MiXCR. The data show 750,000 to 1,000,000 distinct CDR3 sequences, almost 30% seen once. These data are also associated with another study on T cells of mothers and their children.

The material sequenced was blood. These receptors were collected from a woman aged 40-49 years in good health. CDR3s leave out the opening cysteine and the closing phenylalanine or tryptophan.

>TRBJ1-2|TRBV20-1
SAADRGLPYGYT
>TRBJ1-2|TRBV28
ASSLYTASQGGYT
>TRBJ2-3|TRBV29-1
SVRRDRNPSTDTQY
>TRBJ1-5|TRBV12-3/TRBV12-4
ASSPSRQGGRQPQH
>TRBJ1-1|TRBV7-9
ASRPRTGGENTEAF
>TRBJ2-3|TRBV15
ATRESGQRFGTQY
>TRBJ2-1|TRBV12-3/TRBV12-4
ASTFKLTVCNEQF
>TRBJ2-5|TRBV2
ASSGGGGRGKETQY
>TRBJ2-1|TRBV15
ATSRVPSGRFINEQF
>TRBJ2-7|TRBV12-3/TRBV12-4
ASSFSGFYEQY
>TRBJ1-2|TRBV20-1
SARVIPIRSGGYT
>TRBJ2-1|TRBV11-2
ASKRGAGEQF
>TRBJ2-3|TRBV27
ASSSTFGRGRPDTQY
>TRBJ1-1|TRBV29-1
SVGRTSKTYEAF